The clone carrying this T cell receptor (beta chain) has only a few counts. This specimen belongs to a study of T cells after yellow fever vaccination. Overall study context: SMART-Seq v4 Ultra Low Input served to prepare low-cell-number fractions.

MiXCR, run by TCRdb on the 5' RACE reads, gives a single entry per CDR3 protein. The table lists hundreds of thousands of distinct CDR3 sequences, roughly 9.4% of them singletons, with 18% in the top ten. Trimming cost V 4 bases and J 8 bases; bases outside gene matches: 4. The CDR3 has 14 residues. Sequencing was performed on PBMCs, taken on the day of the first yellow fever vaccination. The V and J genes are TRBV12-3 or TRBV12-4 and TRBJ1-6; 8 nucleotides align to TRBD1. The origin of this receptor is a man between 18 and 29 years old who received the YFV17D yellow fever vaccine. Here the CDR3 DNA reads TGTGCCAGCAGTTATACAGGGGGAGATTCACCCCTCCACTTT. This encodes CASSYTGGDSPLHF.